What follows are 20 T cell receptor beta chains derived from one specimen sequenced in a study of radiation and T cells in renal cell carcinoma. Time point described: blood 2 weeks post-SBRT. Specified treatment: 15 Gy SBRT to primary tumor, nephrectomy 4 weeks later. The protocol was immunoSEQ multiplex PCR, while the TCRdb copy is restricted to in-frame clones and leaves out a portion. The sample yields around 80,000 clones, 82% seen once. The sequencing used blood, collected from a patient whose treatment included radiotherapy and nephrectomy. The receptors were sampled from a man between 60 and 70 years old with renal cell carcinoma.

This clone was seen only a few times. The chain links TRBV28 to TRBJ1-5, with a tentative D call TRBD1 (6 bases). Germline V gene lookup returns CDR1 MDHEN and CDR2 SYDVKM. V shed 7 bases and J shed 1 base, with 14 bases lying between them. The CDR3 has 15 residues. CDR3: CASTPITGSNQPQHF. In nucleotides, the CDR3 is TGTGCCAGCACCCCAATAACAGGGAGCAATCAGCCCCAGCATTTT.

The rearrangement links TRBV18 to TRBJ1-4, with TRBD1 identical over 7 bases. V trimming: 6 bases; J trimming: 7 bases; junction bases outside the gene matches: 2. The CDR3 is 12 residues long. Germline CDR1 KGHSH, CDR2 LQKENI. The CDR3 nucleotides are TGTGCCAGCTCGGGGGACAGTGAAAAACTGTTTTTT. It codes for CASSGDSEKLFF.

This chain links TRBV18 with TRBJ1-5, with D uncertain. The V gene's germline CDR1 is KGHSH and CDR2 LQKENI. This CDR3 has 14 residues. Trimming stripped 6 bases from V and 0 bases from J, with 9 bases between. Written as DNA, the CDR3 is TGTGCCAGCTCTGTATGGGGTAGCAATCAGCCCCAGCATTTT. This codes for CASSVWGSNQPQHF.

The CDR3 is CASSLDGEQFF. As DNA, the CDR3 is TGTGCCAGCAGCTTAGATGGTGAGCAGTTCTTC. The V and J genes are TRBV7-9 and TRBJ2-1; D unresolved. Germline lookup yields CDR1 SEHNR and CDR2 FQNEAQ (reference sequence). Trimming left V 1 base short and J 9 bases short, with 4 bases between. The CDR3 consists of 11 residues.

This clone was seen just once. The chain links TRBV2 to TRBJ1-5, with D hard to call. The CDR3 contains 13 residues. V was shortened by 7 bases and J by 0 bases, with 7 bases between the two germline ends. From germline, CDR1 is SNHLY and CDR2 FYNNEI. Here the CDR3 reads CASNTGSNQPQHF. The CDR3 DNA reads TGTGCCAGCAATACGGGTAGCAATCAGCCCCAGCATTTT. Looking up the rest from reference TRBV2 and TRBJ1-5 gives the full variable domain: EPEVTQTPSHQVTQMGQEVILRCVPISNHLYFYWYRQILGQKVEFLVSFYNNEISEKSEIFDDQFSVERPDGSNFTLKIRSTKLEDSAMYFCASNTGSNQPQHFGDGTRLSIL.

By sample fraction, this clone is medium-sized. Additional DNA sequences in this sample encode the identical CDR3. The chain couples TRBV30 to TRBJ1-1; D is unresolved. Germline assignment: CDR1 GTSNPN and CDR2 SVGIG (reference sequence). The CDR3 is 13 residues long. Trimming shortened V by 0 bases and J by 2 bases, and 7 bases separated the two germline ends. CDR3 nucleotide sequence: TGTGCCTGGAGTGTAGGATCCAACACTGAAGCTTTCTTT. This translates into CAWSVGSNTEAFF.

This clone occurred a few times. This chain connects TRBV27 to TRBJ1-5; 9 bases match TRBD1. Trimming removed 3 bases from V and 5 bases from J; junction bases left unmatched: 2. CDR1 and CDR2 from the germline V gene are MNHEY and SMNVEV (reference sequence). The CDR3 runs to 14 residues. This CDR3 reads CASSFGTGYQPQHF. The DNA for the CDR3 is TGTGCCAGCAGTTTCGGGACAGGGTATCAGCCCCAGCATTTT.

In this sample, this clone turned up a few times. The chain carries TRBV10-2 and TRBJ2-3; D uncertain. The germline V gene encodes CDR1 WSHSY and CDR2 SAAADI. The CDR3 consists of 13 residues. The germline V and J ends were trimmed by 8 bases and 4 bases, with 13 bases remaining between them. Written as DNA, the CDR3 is TGCGCCAGCCTTGCACGGCTAGCAGATACGCAGTATTTT. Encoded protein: CASLARLADTQYF.

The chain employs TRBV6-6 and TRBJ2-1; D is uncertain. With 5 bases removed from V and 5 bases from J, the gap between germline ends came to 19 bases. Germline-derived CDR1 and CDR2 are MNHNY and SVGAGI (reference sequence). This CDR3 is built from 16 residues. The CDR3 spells CASSTPWAADDNEQFF. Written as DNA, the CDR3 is TGTGCCAGCAGTACCCCCTGGGCGGCGGATGACAATGAGCAGTTCTTC.

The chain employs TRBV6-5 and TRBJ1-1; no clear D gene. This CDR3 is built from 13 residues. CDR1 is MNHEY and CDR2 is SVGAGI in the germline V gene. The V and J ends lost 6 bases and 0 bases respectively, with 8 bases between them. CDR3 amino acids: CASSRRVNTEAFF. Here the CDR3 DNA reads TGTGCCAGCAGCAGACGGGTGAACACTGAAGCTTTCTTT.

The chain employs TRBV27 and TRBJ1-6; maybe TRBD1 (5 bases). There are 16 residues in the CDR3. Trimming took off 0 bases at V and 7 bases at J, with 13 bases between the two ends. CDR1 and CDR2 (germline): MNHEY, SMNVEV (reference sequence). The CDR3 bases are TGTGCCAGCAGTTTATCCCCACGGGGGGAGAATTCACCCCTCCACTTT. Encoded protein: CASSLSPRGENSPLHF.

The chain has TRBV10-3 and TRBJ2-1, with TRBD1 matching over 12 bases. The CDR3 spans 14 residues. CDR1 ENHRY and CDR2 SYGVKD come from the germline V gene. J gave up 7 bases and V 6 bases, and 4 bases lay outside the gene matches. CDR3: CAISGTGGGNEQFF. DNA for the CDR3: TGTGCCATCAGCGGGACAGGGGGCGGGAATGAGCAGTTCTTC.

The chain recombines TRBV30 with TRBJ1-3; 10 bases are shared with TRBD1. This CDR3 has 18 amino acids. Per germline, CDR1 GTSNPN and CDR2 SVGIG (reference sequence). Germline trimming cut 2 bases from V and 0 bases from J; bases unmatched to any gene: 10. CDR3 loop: CAWSPLLGTGDSGNTIYF. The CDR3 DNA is TGTGCCTGGAGTCCCCTCCTAGGGACAGGGGACTCTGGAAACACCATATATTTT.

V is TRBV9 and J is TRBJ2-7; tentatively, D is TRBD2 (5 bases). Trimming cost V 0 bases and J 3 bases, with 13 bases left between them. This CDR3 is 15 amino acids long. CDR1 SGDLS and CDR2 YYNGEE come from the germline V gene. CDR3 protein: CASSVAPQEVYEQYF. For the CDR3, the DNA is TGTGCCAGCAGCGTAGCTCCTCAGGAGGTCTACGAGCAGTACTTC. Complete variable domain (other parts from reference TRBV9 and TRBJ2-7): DSGVTQTPKHLITATGQRVTLRCSPRSGDLSVYWYQQSLDQGLQFLIQYYNGEERAKGNILERFSAQQFPDLHSELNLSSLELGDSALYFCASSVAPQEVYEQYFGPGTRLTVT.

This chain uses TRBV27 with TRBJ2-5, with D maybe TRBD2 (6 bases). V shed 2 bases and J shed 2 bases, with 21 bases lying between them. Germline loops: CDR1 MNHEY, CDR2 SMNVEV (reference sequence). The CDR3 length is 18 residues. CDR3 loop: CASSLPWGGQAGQETQYF. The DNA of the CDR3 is TGTGCCAGCAGTTTACCCTGGGGAGGCCAGGCCGGACAAGAGACCCAGTACTTC.

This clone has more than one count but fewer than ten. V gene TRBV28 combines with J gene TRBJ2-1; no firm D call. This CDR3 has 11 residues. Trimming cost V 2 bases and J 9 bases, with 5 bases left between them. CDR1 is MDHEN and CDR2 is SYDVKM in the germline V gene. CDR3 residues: CASSLVREQFF. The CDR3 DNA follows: TGTGCCAGCAGTTTAGTCCGTGAGCAGTTCTTC.

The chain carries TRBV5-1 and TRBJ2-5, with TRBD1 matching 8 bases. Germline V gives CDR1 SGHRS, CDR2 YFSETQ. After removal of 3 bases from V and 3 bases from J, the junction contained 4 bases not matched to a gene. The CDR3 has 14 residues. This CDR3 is CASSWTGTKETQYF. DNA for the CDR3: TGCGCCAGCAGCTGGACAGGGACGAAAGAGACCCAGTACTTC. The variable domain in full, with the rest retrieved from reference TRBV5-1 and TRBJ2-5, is KAGVTQTPRYLIKTRGQQVTLSCSPISGHRSVSWYQQTPGQGLQFLFEYFSETQRNKGNFPGRFSGRQFSNSRSEMNVSTLELGDSALYLCASSWTGTKETQYFGPGTRLLVL.

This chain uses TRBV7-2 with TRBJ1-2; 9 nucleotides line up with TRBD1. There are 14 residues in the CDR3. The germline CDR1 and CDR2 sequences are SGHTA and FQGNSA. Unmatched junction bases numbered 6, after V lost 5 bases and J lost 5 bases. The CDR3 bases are TGTGCCAGCAGCCAAGGGACAGGGTCTTATGGCTACACCTTC. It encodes CASSQGTGSYGYTF.

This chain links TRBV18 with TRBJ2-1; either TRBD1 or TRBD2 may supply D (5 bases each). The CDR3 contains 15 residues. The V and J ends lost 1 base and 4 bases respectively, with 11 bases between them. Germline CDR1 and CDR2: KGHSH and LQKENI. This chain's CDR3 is CASSPLATEYNEQFF. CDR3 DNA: TGTGCCAGCTCACCACTAGCGACAGAATACAATGAGCAGTTCTTC.

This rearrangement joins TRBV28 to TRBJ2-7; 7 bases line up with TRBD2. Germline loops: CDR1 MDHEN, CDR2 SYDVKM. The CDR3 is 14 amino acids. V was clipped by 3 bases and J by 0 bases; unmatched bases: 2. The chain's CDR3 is CASSLGGSSYEQYF. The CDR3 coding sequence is TGTGCCAGCAGTTTGGGCGGGAGCTCCTACGAGCAGTACTTC.